This T cell receptor beta chain originates from a study of lung T cells in sarcoidosis with Löfgren's syndrome. This clonotype was recorded at least ten times. Germline values: CDR1 KGHSH, CDR2 LQKENI. Trimming removed 4 bases at V and 0 bases at J, with 4 bases between. CDR3 length: 12 residues. TCRdb ran MiXCR on the reads and lists one entry per CDR3 protein. Of some 19,000 distinct CDR3 sequences listed, 21% are singletons. The receptor comes from a human donor with sarcoidosis (Löfgren's syndrome or another form), or a control subject (not recorded which). Specimen: CD4+ T cells from bronchoalveolar lavage. The chain is built from TRBV18 and TRBJ2-7; D is undetermined. Here the CDR3 reads CASSQDSYEQYF. The CDR3 DNA reads TGTGCCAGCTCACAGGACTCCTACGAGCAGTACTTC.